Listed here are 28 T cell receptor beta chains from one sample, sequenced in a study of PD-1 blockade in classical Hodgkin lymphoma. The protocol was immunoSEQ multiplex PCR, while the TCRdb copy is restricted to in-frame clones and leaves out a portion. Here the sample spans roughly 50,000 clones, around 81% being singletons. Each and every patient relapsed after autologous stem cell transplantation, and patients got differing brentuximab vedotin exposure. The sample here was peripheral blood mononuclear cells (PBMCs), taken before the second cycle of nivolumab. These receptor sequences come from a human donor with classical Hodgkin lymphoma.

The V call is TRBV5-4, the J call TRBJ2-4; weak D call: TRBD2 (5 bases). Trimming took 0 bases from V and 2 from J, leaving 6 bases between them. CDR1 and CDR2 from the germline V gene are SGHNT and YYREEE (reference sequence). This CDR3 contains 14 residues. CDR3 protein: CASSLGGTKNIQYF. The CDR3 DNA follows: TGTGCCAGCAGCTTGGGAGGGACCAAAAACATTCAGTACTTC.

The chain combines TRBV6-1 with TRBJ1-1; TRBD1 matches 8 bases. Germline CDR1 reads MNHNS; CDR2 reads SASEGT. The CDR3 runs to 14 residues. With V trimmed by 6 bases and J by 0 bases, 3 bases remained unmatched. CDR3 sequence: CASSRGQVNTEAFF. Here the CDR3 DNA reads TGTGCCAGCAGCCGGGGACAGGTGAACACTGAAGCTTTCTTT.

The V call is TRBV4-2, the J call TRBJ1-2; D is unresolved. Germline V gives CDR1 LGHNA, CDR2 YNFKEQ. The CDR3 totals 11 residues. Trimming shortened V by 0 bases and J by 9 bases, and 5 bases separated the two germline ends. As DNA, the CDR3 is TGTGCCAGCAGCCAAGAGTTGAGCTACACCTTC. Encoded protein: CASSQELSYTF.

The rearrangement links TRBV4-3 to TRBJ1-4; 7 bases fit TRBD1. The CDR3 extends over 15 amino acids. Germline V CDR1 and CDR2: LGHNA, YSLEER. The junction had 4 bases not matched to a gene; V was cut back by 1 base and J by 5 bases. Here the CDR3 DNA reads TGCGCCAGCAGCCAAGGAAGGGGGCGCAATGAAAAACTGTTTTTT. Protein: CASSQGRGRNEKLFF.

This chain connects TRBV9 to TRBJ2-1; D tentatively reads TRBD1 or TRBD2 (5 bases each). CDR1 is SGDLS, CDR2 YYNGEE, per germline. V lost 3 bases and J 4 bases, leaving 14 bases between the germline ends. CDR3 length equals 15 residues. In nucleotides, the CDR3 is TGTGCCAGCAGCGAGGGACCTCCACCTTACAATGAGCAGTTCTTC. Translation gives CASSEGPPPYNEQFF. The full variable domain, completed using reference TRBV9 and TRBJ2-1, is DSGVTQTPKHLITATGQRVTLRCSPRSGDLSVYWYQQSLDQGLQFLIQYYNGEERAKGNILERFSAQQFPDLHSELNLSSLELGDSALYFCASSEGPPPYNEQFFGPGTRLTVL.

The chain links TRBV7-8 to TRBJ1-2; perhaps TRBD1 as D (6 bases). V lost 4 bases and J lost 9, with 18 bases in between. The CDR3 contains 14 residues. The germline CDR1 and CDR2 sequences are SGHVS and FQNEAQ. The CDR3 region is CASSWDTRSQSYTF. The CDR3 nucleotides read TGTGCCAGCAGCTGGGACACCCGCAGCCAGAGCTACACCTTC.

This sequence joins TRBV6-1 and TRBJ1-2; D possibly corresponds to TRBD1 (6 bases). Per germline, CDR1 MNHNS and CDR2 SASEGT. The ends were cut back, 7 bases at V and 8 bases at J, with 20 bases in the middle. The CDR3 has 14 amino acids. In DNA form, the CDR3 reads TGTGCCAGCAAGGTATATGGGGGGCCTGAAGGCTACACCTTC. It encodes CASKVYGGPEGYTF.

The chain recombines TRBV18 with TRBJ2-1; D is undetermined. CDR1 and CDR2 from the germline V gene are KGHSH and LQKENI. This CDR3 is 12 amino acids long. V lost 6 bases and J 8 bases, leaving 11 bases between the germline ends. The CDR3 region is CASSSQVDEQFF. The CDR3 DNA reads as TGTGCCAGCTCGTCCCAAGTGGATGAGCAGTTCTTC.

The genes are TRBV11-2 and TRBJ2-7; a possible D gene is TRBD2 (6 bases). This CDR3 has 15 amino acids. Germline CDR1 reads SGHAT; CDR2 reads FQNNGV. Trimming stripped 0 bases from V and 2 bases from J, with 11 bases between. Here the CDR3 DNA reads TGTGCCAGCAGCTTAGAAGCGGGCCCAACCTACGAGCAGTACTTC. It specifies CASSLEAGPTYEQYF.

The genes are TRBV9 and TRBJ2-5; TRBD2 matches at 10 bases. CDR3 length: 16 amino acids. J was trimmed by 5 bases and V by 0 bases; bases with no gene match: 7. The germline CDR1 and CDR2 sequences are SGDLS and YYNGEE. The CDR3 region has the DNA TGTGCCAGCAGCGTAGCTGCTAGCGGGGGTCAGGAGACCCAGTACTTC. The encoded protein is CASSVAASGGQETQYF. Full variable domain (missing parts from reference TRBV9 and TRBJ2-5): DSGVTQTPKHLITATGQRVTLRCSPRSGDLSVYWYQQSLDQGLQFLIQYYNGEERAKGNILERFSAQQFPDLHSELNLSSLELGDSALYFCASSVAASGGQETQYFGPGTRLLVL.

The rearrangement uses TRBV30 and TRBJ1-4, with D possibly being TRBD1 (5 bases). The germline CDR1 and CDR2 sequences are GTSNPN and SVGIG (reference sequence). CDR3 length: 13 amino acids. Trimming shortened V by 5 bases and J by 7 bases, and 14 bases separated the two germline ends. CDR3 sequence: CAWRGGVGEKLFF. The CDR3 DNA is TGTGCCTGGCGGGGGGGGGTGGGTGAAAAACTGTTTTTT.

The chain carries TRBV11-2 and TRBJ2-1, with 10 nucleotides matching TRBD2. This CDR3 has 15 residues. V lost 4 bases, J lost 5 bases, and 5 bases stayed unmatched. Germline lookup yields CDR1 SGHAT and CDR2 FQNNGV. In nucleotides, the CDR3 is TGTGCCAGCAGCTCCGGGACTAGCGCCGACAATGAGCAGTTCTTC. Protein sequence: CASSSGTSADNEQFF. The whole variable domain, remainder taken from reference TRBV11-2 and TRBJ2-1, is EAGVAQSPRYKIIEKRQSVAFWCNPISGHATLYWYQQILGQGPKLLIQFQNNGVVDDSQLPKDRFSAERLKGVDSTLKIQPAKLEDSAVYLCASSSGTSADNEQFFGPGTRLTVL.

The CDR3 here is CASSPGGGPGGYTF. DNA of the CDR3: TGTGCCAGCAGTCCAGGTGGGGGTCCGGGTGGCTACACCTTC. This rearrangement joins TRBV7-2 to TRBJ1-2, with a tentative D call TRBD1 (5 bases). The CDR3 consists of 14 residues. The V end was cut by 6 bases, the J end by 7 bases, with 18 bases between. The germline gives CDR1 SGHTA, CDR2 FQGNSA. The whole variable domain, remainder taken from reference TRBV7-2 and TRBJ1-2, is GAGVSQSPSNKVTEKGKDVELRCDPISGHTALYWYRQSLGQGLEFLIYFQGNSAPDKSGLPSDRFSAERTGGSVSTLTIQRTQQEDSAVYLCASSPGGGPGGYTFGSGTRLTVV.

The chain joins TRBV10-2 to TRBJ1-1; a possible D gene is TRBD1 (5 bases). This CDR3 region has 14 residues. V was clipped by 6 bases and J by 1 base, with 12 bases between them. Germline-derived CDR1 and CDR2 are WSHSY and SAAADI. The CDR3 sequence is CASSPGPRNTEAFF. CDR3 nucleotide sequence: TGCGCCAGCAGCCCGGGACCCAGGAACACTGAAGCTTTCTTT.

The chain combines TRBV28 with TRBJ2-1; D is undetermined. The CDR3 has 12 amino acids. Germline V CDR1 and CDR2: MDHEN, SYDVKM. Trimming stripped 3 bases from V and 16 bases from J, with 16 bases between. The CDR3 nucleotides are TGTGCCAGCAGTTTTGGCGACGCGGCCGTTTTCTTC. This gives the protein CASSFGDAAVFF.

V and J are TRBV4-2 and TRBJ2-5; possible D gene TRBD1, 5 bases. CDR3 size: 13 residues. Germline-derived CDR1 and CDR2 are LGHNA and YNFKEQ. Between the trimmed V and J ends, which lost 4 bases and 2 bases, there was a span of 8 bases. Here the CDR3 reads CASSRGLQETQYF. In DNA form, the CDR3 reads TGTGCCAGCAGCCGGGGCTTGCAAGAGACCCAGTACTTC.

J is TRBJ1-1 and V is TRBV5-4; weak D call: TRBD1 (5 bases). Germline values: CDR1 SGHNT, CDR2 YYREEE (reference sequence). The CDR3 consists of 15 residues. V was trimmed by 2 bases and J by 3 bases, leaving 14 bases between them. This CDR3 reads CASSFTRQGHTEAFF. The CDR3 DNA sequence: TGTGCCAGCAGCTTTACGCGGCAGGGCCACACTGAAGCTTTCTTT.

The chain uses TRBV5-5 and TRBJ1-4, with TRBD1 matching over 9 bases. Germline CDR1 and CDR2: SGHKS and YYEKEE (reference sequence). V dropped 3 bases and J dropped 7; count of bases not matched to a gene: 7. The CDR3 sequence is 15 residues long. CDR3 coding DNA: TGTGCCAGCAGCTCACTACAGGGGGCAGGTGAAAAACTGTTTTTT. Its protein product is CASSSLQGAGEKLFF.

Regarding this clone: Compared with germline, one end of the junction differs, possibly owing to a read error. The chain combines TRBV19 with TRBJ2-3, with a weak D call TRBD2 (6 bases). From germline, CDR1 is LNHDA and CDR2 SQIVND (reference sequence). The CDR3 is 9 residues long. CDR3 sequence: CASRGGRPF. The CDR3 bases are TGTGCCAGTAGGGGGGGACGGCCGTTT.

V gene TRBV2 combines with J gene TRBJ2-3; TRBD2 matches 15 bases. From germline, CDR1 is SNHLY and CDR2 FYNNEI. This CDR3 has 17 residues. V lost 8 bases to trimming and J lost 2 bases; unmatched junction nucleotides: 8. Written as DNA, the CDR3 is TGTGCCAGCGCCCCGGGACTAGCGGGGGGACCCACAGATACGCAGTATTTT. Translation gives CASAPGLAGGPTDTQYF.

The chain combines TRBV14 with TRBJ2-7; a weak D match, TRBD2 (7 bases). CDR1 is SGHDN, CDR2 FVKESK, per germline. V lost 4 bases to trimming and J lost 2 bases, with 15 bases between them. This CDR3 region has 15 residues. The CDR3 sequence: CASSPLGGAAYEQYF. The CDR3 DNA follows: TGTGCCAGCAGCCCCCTAGGGGGGGCAGCCTACGAGCAGTACTTC.

The chain couples TRBV9 to TRBJ2-7, with D perhaps TRBD2 (7 bases). V gave up 4 bases and J gave up 4 bases, with 18 bases separating them. The CDR3 length is 15 residues. From germline, CDR1 is SGDLS and CDR2 YYNGEE. The CDR3 region is CASSPGDYLTYEQYF. The CDR3, as DNA: TGTGCCAGCAGCCCAGGGGACTACCTAACTTACGAGCAGTACTTC.

This sequence joins TRBV7-2 and TRBJ2-2; 9 positions match TRBD1. Looked up from germline, CDR1 is SGHTA and CDR2 is FQGNSA. This CDR3 has 16 amino acids. V was pared by 4 bases and J by 5 bases, with 8 bases of the junction left unmatched. The CDR3 DNA sequence: TGTGCCAGCAGCTCGGGACAGGGCGTAGGAACCGGGGAGCTGTTTTTT. This translates into CASSSGQGVGTGELFF. Together with reference TRBV7-2 and TRBJ2-2, the CDR3 gives the full variable domain: GAGVSQSPSNKVTEKGKDVELRCDPISGHTALYWYRQSLGQGLEFLIYFQGNSAPDKSGLPSDRFSAERTGGSVSTLTIQRTQQEDSAVYLCASSSGQGVGTGELFFGEGSRLTVL.

CDR3 protein: CASGERQVHTEAFF. DNA of the CDR3: TGTGCCAGTGGCGAAAGGCAGGTCCACACTGAAGCTTTCTTT. This chain connects TRBV19 to TRBJ1-1; D is ambiguous. Trimming removed 8 bases at V and 3 bases at J, with 16 bases between. This CDR3 spans 14 amino acids. Germline V gene lookup returns CDR1 LNHDA and CDR2 SQIVND (reference sequence).

The chain combines TRBV27 with TRBJ2-2; D is perhaps TRBD2 (5 bases). V lost 2 bases and J 5 bases, leaving 9 bases between the germline ends. Germline loops: CDR1 MNHEY, CDR2 SMNVEV (reference sequence). This CDR3 region has 14 residues. The CDR3 loop reads CASSLVSGTGELFF. For the CDR3, the DNA is TGTGCCAGCAGTTTAGTGTCGGGGACCGGGGAGCTGTTTTTT.

The CDR3 DNA reads as TGTGCCAGCAGTCGCGGGTGGACTAATGAAAAACTGTTTTTT. Protein product: CASSRGWTNEKLFF. The J gene is TRBJ1-4, the V gene TRBV6-5; D unresolved. The germline gives CDR1 MNHEY, CDR2 SVGAGI. The CDR3 is 14 residues long. The V and J ends lost 5 bases and 2 bases respectively, with 9 bases between them.

V usage is TRBV7-2 and J usage is TRBJ1-1, with 9 bases fitting TRBD1. The CDR3 is 15 residues long. The ends lost 0 bases at V and 8 bases at J; junction bases unmatched: 7. Germline values: CDR1 SGHTA, CDR2 FQGNSA. The CDR3 sequence is CASSLARGQGGEAFF. The DNA for the CDR3 is TGTGCCAGCAGCTTAGCAAGGGGACAGGGTGGAGAAGCTTTCTTT.

The sample holds a few counts of this clone. Other DNA sequences in this sample translate to the same CDR3. The V gene is TRBV4-3, the J gene TRBJ1-2; possible D gene TRBD1, 6 bases. Germline values: CDR1 LGHNA, CDR2 YSLEER. The CDR3 extends over 17 amino acids. The V end was cut by 1 base, the J end by 7 bases, with 22 bases between. CDR3 in DNA: TGCGCCAGCAGCCAAGCGGACAGTTTGACTTCCATTGGTGGCTACACCTTC. It yields the protein CASSQADSLTSIGGYTF.